The 15 T cell receptor beta chains below come from one sample, sequenced in a study of graft-versus-host responses after intestinal transplantation. Profiling relied on immunoSEQ multiplex PCR, and the TCRdb table lists in-frame clones only, not all of them. The sample carries tens of thousands of clones, 85% to 90% recorded once. These receptors lack a known antigen. Specimen: unstimulated CD8+ T cells sorted from spleen or lymph node cells, collected before transplant. All receptors come from a human donor who was the organ donor for an intestinal transplant.

The rearrangement uses TRBV7-8 and TRBJ2-7; 7 bases are shared with TRBD1. CDR1 SGHVS and CDR2 FQNEAQ come from the germline V gene. Trimming at V came to 1 base and at J to 1 base, leaving 13 bases not matched to a gene. This CDR3 is built from 18 residues. CDR3 in amino acids: CASSLEGTGTVASYEQYV. CDR3 sequence (DNA): TGTGCCAGCAGCTTAGAGGGAACCGGGACAGTGGCTTCCTACGAGCAGTACGTC.

The J gene is TRBJ1-5, the V gene TRBV5-6; a weak D match, TRBD1 (5 bases). Trimming left V 3 bases short and J 3 bases short, with 19 bases between. The CDR3 sequence is 17 residues long. The germline CDR1 and CDR2 sequences are SGHDT and YYEEEE. CDR3 sequence: CASSSHDLGDYNQPQHF. CDR3 in DNA: TGTGCCAGCAGCTCCCACGACCTCGGGGACTACAATCAGCCCCAGCATTTT.

V usage is TRBV4-1 and J usage is TRBJ2-5; 10 positions agree with TRBD2. Germline trimming cut 2 bases from V and 0 bases from J; bases unmatched to any gene: 3. The CDR3 is 16 residues long. Germline CDR1 is MGHRA and CDR2 is YSYEKL. Here the CDR3 DNA reads TGCGCCAGCAGCCAACCAGCGGGGGGGTACCAAGAGACCCAGTACTTC. It yields the protein CASSQPAGGYQETQYF.

The gene calls are TRBV7-9 and TRBJ1-2; D uncertain. The V and J ends lost 10 bases and 4 bases respectively, with 16 bases between them. The CDR3 is 13 amino acids. In germline, CDR1 is SEHNR, CDR2 FQNEAQ (reference sequence). The DNA for the CDR3 is TGTGCCATCTTGCTAGAGGGCGGCTATGGCTACACCTTC. Translated: CAILLEGGYGYTF.

The V call is TRBV4-1, the J call TRBJ2-5; 16 nucleotides align to TRBD2. Germline V lookup: CDR1 MGHRA, CDR2 YSYEKL. V shed 1 base and J 2 bases; nucleotides not matched to a gene: 4. CDR3 length equals 18 residues. This CDR3 reads CASSQGGLAGGPQETQYF. Written as DNA, the CDR3 is TGCGCCAGCAGCCAAGGGGGACTAGCGGGGGGGCCTCAAGAGACCCAGTACTTC.

This clone was found once. This chain links TRBV9 with TRBJ1-5; D is possibly TRBD1 (6 bases). The CDR3 runs 15 residues. V shed 0 bases and J shed 3 bases, with 10 bases lying between them. Germline assignment: CDR1 SGDLS and CDR2 YYNGEE. Here the CDR3 reads CASSVAGDINQPQHF. The CDR3 DNA is TGTGCCAGCAGCGTAGCAGGGGATATCAATCAGCCCCAGCATTTT.

CDR3 amino acids: CASSFGTGVKLFF. The CDR3 nucleotides are TGTGCCAGCAGTTTCGGAACAGGGGTAAAACTGTTTTTT. V gene TRBV5-6 combines with J gene TRBJ1-4, with 7 bases lining up with TRBD1. This CDR3 has 13 amino acids. The germline V gene encodes CDR1 SGHDT and CDR2 YYEEEE. Trimming removed 5 bases from V and 10 bases from J; junction bases left unmatched: 8.

The chain uses TRBV30 and TRBJ1-4; D ambiguous. This CDR3 has 11 residues. CDR1 is GTSNPN, CDR2 SVGIG, per germline (reference sequence). V was trimmed by 4 bases and J by 7 bases, leaving 7 bases between them. The CDR3 loop reads CAWKTAEKLFF. The CDR3 nucleotides read TGTGCCTGGAAAACAGCTGAAAAACTGTTTTTT.

This rearrangement joins TRBV19 to TRBJ2-2; TRBD2 aligns across 10 bases. The V and J ends lost 5 bases and 0 bases, in that order; junction bases with no gene match: 9. The CDR3 is 18 amino acids. Germline lookup yields CDR1 LNHDA and CDR2 SQIVND (reference sequence). The CDR3 region is CASSSGLAEFANTGELFF. CDR3 coding DNA: TGTGCCAGTAGTTCCGGACTAGCGGAGTTCGCGAACACCGGGGAGCTGTTTTTT.

The chain uses TRBV18 and TRBJ1-5; D is undetermined. V lost 2 bases, J lost 3 bases, and 5 bases lay in between. The CDR3 covers 13 residues. CDR1 is KGHSH, CDR2 LQKENI, per germline. For the CDR3, the DNA is TGTGCCAGCTCACCAGGAGACAATCAGCCCCAGCATTTT. Translation gives CASSPGDNQPQHF.

This sequence joins TRBV6-1 and TRBJ1-2; 10 bases are shared with TRBD1. The germline CDR1 and CDR2 sequences are MNHNS and SASEGT. V was clipped by 8 bases and J by 4 bases; unmatched bases: 7. This CDR3 spans 14 amino acids. CDR3 bases: TGTGCCAGCCACCTGGGACAGGGGTTCTATGGCTACACCTTC. It encodes CASHLGQGFYGYTF.

V gene TRBV27 combines with J gene TRBJ2-1; TRBD2 matches at 7 bases. Unmatched junction bases numbered 5, after V lost 5 bases and J lost 4 bases. Per the germline V gene, CDR1 is MNHEY and CDR2 is SMNVEV (reference sequence). The CDR3 contains 14 residues. The CDR3 loop is CASSVSGAYNEQFF. DNA of the CDR3: TGTGCCAGCAGTGTAAGCGGGGCTTACAATGAGCAGTTCTTC.

V and J are TRBV4-2 and TRBJ1-5, with a tentative D call TRBD1 (6 bases). Trimming pared 0 bases from V and 6 bases from J, leaving 15 bases between. The CDR3 totals 16 residues. From germline, CDR1 is LGHNA and CDR2 YNFKEQ. CDR3 coding DNA: TGTGCCAGCAGCCAAGATCCCAGGGGTGTCGGTCAGCCCCAGCATTTT. Its translation is CASSQDPRGVGQPQHF.

This chain links TRBV6-5 with TRBJ2-3, with D perhaps matching TRBD1 (5 bases). Per the germline V gene, CDR1 is MNHEY and CDR2 is SVGAGI. The length of the CDR3 is 13 residues. V was trimmed by 6 bases and J by 3 bases, leaving 10 bases between them. CDR3 nucleotide sequence: TGTGCCAGCAGCCTGACAGAGACAGATACGCAGTATTTT. It specifies CASSLTETDTQYF.

The chain carries TRBV9 and TRBJ1-1; 8 bases align to TRBD1. This CDR3 is 15 amino acids long. Trimming took 2 bases from V and 1 from J; bases not matched to a gene: 4. Germline CDR1 is SGDLS and CDR2 is YYNGEE. The CDR3 DNA reads TGTGCCAGCAGCGTCGGACAGGGAAGGAACACTGAAGCTTTCTTT. The encoded protein is CASSVGQGRNTEAFF.